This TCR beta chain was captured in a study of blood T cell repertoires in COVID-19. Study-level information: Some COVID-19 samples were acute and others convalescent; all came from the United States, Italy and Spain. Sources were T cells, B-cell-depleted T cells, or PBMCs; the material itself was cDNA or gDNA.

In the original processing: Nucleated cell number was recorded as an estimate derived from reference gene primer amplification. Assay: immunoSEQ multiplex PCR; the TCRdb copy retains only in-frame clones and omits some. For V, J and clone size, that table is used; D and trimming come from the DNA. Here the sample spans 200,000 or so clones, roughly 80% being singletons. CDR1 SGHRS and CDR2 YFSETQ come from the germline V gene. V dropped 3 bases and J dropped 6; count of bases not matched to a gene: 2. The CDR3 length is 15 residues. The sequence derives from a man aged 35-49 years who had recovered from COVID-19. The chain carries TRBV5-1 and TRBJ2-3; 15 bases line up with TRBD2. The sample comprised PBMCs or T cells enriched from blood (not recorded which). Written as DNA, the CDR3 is TGCGCCAGCAGCTGGACTAGCGGGGGGGCGGATACGCAGTATTTT. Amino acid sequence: CASSWTSGGADTQYF. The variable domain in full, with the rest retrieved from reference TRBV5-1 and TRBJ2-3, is KAGVTQTPRYLIKTRGQQVTLSCSPISGHRSVSWYQQTPGQGLQFLFEYFSETQRNKGNFPGRFSGRQFSNSRSEMNVSTLELGDSALYLCASSWTSGGADTQYFGPGTRLTVL.